This TCR beta chain stems from a study of T cells in localized non-small cell lung cancer. Overall study findings and caveats: Without multi-region sequencing, intratumor heterogeneity could not be excluded. Blood T cell density predicted longer survival; adjacent-lung clonality, shorter.

The CDR3 sequence is 18 residues long. Germline CDR1 and CDR2: SGDLS and YYNGEE. V lost 0 bases, J lost 1 base, and 19 bases lay in between. Details on this clone: Its antigen is not identified.

Using immunoSEQ multiplex PCR, the repertoire was profiled, and TCRdb retains in-frame clones only, with some absent. The table lists 1,700 or so clones, 20% to 25% of them singletons. The receptor comes from a man aged 35 to 69 with stage III lung adenocarcinoma. This sequence joins TRBV9 and TRBJ2-5; D is unresolved. Sequenced here: lung tumor tissue, sampled before any cancer treatment. CDR3 in amino acids: CASSVAGRTKSPQETQYF. CDR3 nucleotide sequence: TGTGCCAGCAGCGTAGCCGGTAGGACGAAAAGTCCCCAAGAGACCCAGTACTTC.